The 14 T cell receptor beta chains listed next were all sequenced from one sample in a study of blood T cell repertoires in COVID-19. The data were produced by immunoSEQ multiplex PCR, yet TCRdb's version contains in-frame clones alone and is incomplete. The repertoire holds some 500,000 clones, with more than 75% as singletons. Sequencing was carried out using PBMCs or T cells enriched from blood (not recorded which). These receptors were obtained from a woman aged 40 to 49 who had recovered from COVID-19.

CDR3 nucleotide sequence: TGCGCCAGCAGTGAGTCTGGACTAGCGGTTTACTACAATGAGCAGTTCTTC. It encodes CASSESGLAVYYNEQFF. The chain couples TRBV10-1 to TRBJ2-1; TRBD2 aligns across 10 bases. Germline V CDR1 and CDR2: WNHNN, SYGVQD (reference sequence). This CDR3 has 17 residues. Trimming at V came to 0 bases and at J to 3 bases, leaving 5 bases not matched to a gene.

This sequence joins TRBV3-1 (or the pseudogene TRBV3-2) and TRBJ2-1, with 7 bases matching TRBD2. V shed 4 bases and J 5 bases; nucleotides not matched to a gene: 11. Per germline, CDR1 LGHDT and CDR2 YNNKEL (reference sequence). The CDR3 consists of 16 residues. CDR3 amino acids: CASSPPGEGRDNEQFF. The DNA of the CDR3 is TGTGCCAGCAGCCCTCCCGGGGAGGGCAGGGACAATGAGCAGTTCTTC.

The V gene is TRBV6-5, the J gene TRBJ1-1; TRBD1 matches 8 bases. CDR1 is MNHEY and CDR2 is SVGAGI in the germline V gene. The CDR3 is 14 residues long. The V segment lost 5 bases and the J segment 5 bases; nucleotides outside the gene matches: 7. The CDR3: CASSLGQGYTEAFF. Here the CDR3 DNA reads TGTGCCAGCAGTCTAGGACAGGGTTATACTGAAGCTTTCTTT.

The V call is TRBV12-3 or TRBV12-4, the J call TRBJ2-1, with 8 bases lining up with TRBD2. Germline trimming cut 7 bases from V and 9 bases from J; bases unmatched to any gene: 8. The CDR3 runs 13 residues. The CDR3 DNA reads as TGTGCCAGCACTAAAGGACTAGCCGTTGAGCAGTTCTTC. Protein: CASTKGLAVEQFF.

The CDR3 spells CASSQVWLATGVNQPQHF. As DNA, the CDR3 is TGCGCCAGCAGCCAAGTTTGGCTGGCGACAGGGGTAAATCAGCCCCAGCATTTT. The chain employs TRBV4-3 and TRBJ1-5, with 8 bases aligning to TRBD1. Trimming removed 1 base from V and 4 bases from J; junction bases left unmatched: 12. The CDR3 has 18 amino acids. Germline assignment: CDR1 LGHNA and CDR2 YSLEER.

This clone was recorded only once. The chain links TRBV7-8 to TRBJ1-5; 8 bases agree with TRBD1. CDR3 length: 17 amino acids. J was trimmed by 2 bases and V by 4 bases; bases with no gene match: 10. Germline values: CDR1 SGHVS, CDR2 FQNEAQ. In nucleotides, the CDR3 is TGTGCCAGCAGCTCCGAGGTAGGACAGGGAGGCAATCAGCCCCAGCATTTT. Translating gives CASSSEVGQGGNQPQHF.

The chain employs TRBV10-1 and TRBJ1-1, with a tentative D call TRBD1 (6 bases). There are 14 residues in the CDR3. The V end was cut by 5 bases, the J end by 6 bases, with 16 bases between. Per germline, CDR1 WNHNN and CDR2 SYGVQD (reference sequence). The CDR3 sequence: CASSRTPGVPEAFF. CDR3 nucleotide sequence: TGCGCCAGCAGTCGAACTCCAGGGGTCCCTGAAGCTTTCTTT.

CDR3 amino acids: CASSPSREGPEQYF. DNA for the CDR3: TGTGCCAGCAGCCCAAGTAGGGAGGGCCCTGAGCAGTACTTC. J is TRBJ2-7 and V is TRBV7-2, with TRBD2 matching 7 bases. Germline CDR1 is SGHTA and CDR2 is FQGNSA. This CDR3 region has 14 residues. Losses at the gene ends were 5 bases for V and 7 bases for J; bases not matched to a gene: 11.

CDR3: CASSSPGQGRAEAFF. CDR3 nucleotide sequence: TGTGCCAGCAGTTCTCCTGGACAGGGGAGGGCTGAAGCTTTCTTT. The chain recombines TRBV6-5 with TRBJ1-1; 9 nucleotides match TRBD1. The CDR3 length is 15 residues. The V gene's germline CDR1 is MNHEY and CDR2 SVGAGI. With 4 bases clipped from V and 6 bases from J, the junction kept 9 bases outside the gene matches.

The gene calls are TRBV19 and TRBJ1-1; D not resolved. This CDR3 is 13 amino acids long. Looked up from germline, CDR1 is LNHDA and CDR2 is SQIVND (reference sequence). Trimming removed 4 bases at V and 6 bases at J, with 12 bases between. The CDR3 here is CASSNHAGAEAFF. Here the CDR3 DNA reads TGTGCCAGTAGTAACCACGCAGGCGCTGAAGCTTTCTTT.

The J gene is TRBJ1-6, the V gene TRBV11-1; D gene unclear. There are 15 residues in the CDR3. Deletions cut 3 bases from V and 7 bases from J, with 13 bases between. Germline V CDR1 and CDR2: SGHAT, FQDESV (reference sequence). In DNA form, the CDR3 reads TGTGCCAGCAGCTTGAGGTCGTTTGCCAATTCACCCCTCCACTTT. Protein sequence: CASSLRSFANSPLHF.

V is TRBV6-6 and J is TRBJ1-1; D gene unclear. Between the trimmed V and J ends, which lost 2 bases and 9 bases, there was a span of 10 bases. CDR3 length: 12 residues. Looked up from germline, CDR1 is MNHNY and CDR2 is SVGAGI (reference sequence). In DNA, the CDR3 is TGTGCCAGCAGTTACGCAGCGGGGAAAGCTTTCTTT. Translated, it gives CASSYAAGKAFF.

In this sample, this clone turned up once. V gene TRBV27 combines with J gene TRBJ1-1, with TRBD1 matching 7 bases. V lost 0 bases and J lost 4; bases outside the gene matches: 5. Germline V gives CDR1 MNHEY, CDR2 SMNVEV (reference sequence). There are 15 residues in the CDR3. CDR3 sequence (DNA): TGTGCCAGCAGTTTATCAGGGGGCGTGGGCACTGAAGCTTTCTTT. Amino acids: CASSLSGGVGTEAFF.

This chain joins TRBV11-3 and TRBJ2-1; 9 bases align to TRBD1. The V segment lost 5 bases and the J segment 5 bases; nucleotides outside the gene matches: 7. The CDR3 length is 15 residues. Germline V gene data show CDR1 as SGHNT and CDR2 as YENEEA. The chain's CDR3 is CASSPPGQGHNEQFF. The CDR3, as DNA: TGTGCCAGCAGCCCTCCGGGACAGGGCCACAATGAGCAGTTCTTC.